This is a list of T cell receptor beta chains from one sample in a study of blood T cell repertoires in COVID-19. Profiling relied on immunoSEQ multiplex PCR, and the TCRdb table lists in-frame clones only, not all of them. The table lists hundreds of thousands of clones, just under 90% of them singletons. The material sequenced was peripheral blood. These receptors all come from a woman aged 18-29 years with acute or convalescent COVID-19. Both conserved end residues are part of each CDR3. D genes are given only for firm matches. Clone size appears in some rows only: once, few, many, or a class for an expanded clone.

v_gene	d_gene	abundance	j_gene	CDR3aa	CDR3nt
TRBV24-1	TRBD1	-	TRBJ1-5	CATHRQGERKKSNQPQHF	TGTGCCACCCACCGACAGGGGGAGAGGAAAAAGAGCAATCAGCCCCAGCATTTT
TRBV24-1	-	-	TRBJ2-7	CATSASGEGGSYEQYF	TGTGCCACCAGTGCCTCCGGGGAGGGGGGTTCCTACGAGCAGTACTTC
TRBV19	TRBD1	few	TRBJ1-6	CASSILLGQGNSPLHF	TGTGCCAGTAGTATCCTCTTGGGACAGGGTAATTCACCCCTCCACTTT
TRBV7-2	TRBD1	-	TRBJ1-3	CASSPRQGSAGNTIYF	TGTGCCAGCAGCCCTCGACAGGGGTCGGCTGGAAACACCATATATTTT
TRBV6-5	TRBD1	-	TRBJ1-1	CASSYRRGLYTEAFF	TGTGCCAGCAGTTACCGCAGGGGGCTATACACTGAAGCTTTCTTT
TRBV29-1	TRBD1	-	TRBJ1-2	CSVVRDRGRGYTF	TGCAGCGTAGTTAGGGACAGGGGCCGTGGCTACACCTTC
TRBV6-5	TRBD1	-	TRBJ1-5	CASNTGGVGNQPQHF	TGTGCCAGCAACACAGGGGGAGTCGGCAATCAGCCCCAGCATTTT
TRBV6-1	TRBD2	-	TRBJ2-1	CASSELAGGRGNEQFF	TGTGCCAGCAGTGAATTAGCGGGGGGGCGAGGCAATGAGCAGTTCTTC
TRBV19	-	once	TRBJ1-5	CASSWAGVSQPQHF	TGTGCCAGTAGTTGGGCAGGGGTAAGCCAGCCCCAGCATTTT
TRBV28	TRBD1	-	TRBJ1-5	CASSLGDRGRGQPQHF	TGTGCCAGCAGTTTGGGTGACAGGGGGCGCGGGCAGCCCCAGCATTTT
TRBV4-3	-	-	TRBJ2-7	CASSQGRREYYEQYF	TGCGCCAGCAGCCAAGGGAGGCGCGAGTATTACGAGCAGTACTTC
TRBV24-1	-	-	TRBJ2-2	CATSDSMNTGELFF	TGTGCCACCAGTGATTCTATGAACACCGGGGAGCTGTTTTTT
TRBV4-3	TRBD1	once	TRBJ2-7	CASSQGSGTGGPYEQYF	TGCGCCAGCAGCCAAGGCTCCGGGACAGGGGGCCCCTACGAGCAGTACTTC
TRBV9	-	-	TRBJ1-4	CASSATRATNEKLFF	TGTGCCAGCAGCGCAACCAGGGCAACTAATGAAAAACTGTTTTTT
TRBV6-4	-	-	TRBJ1-6	CASRSRTGNSPLHF	TGTGCCAGCAGATCACGGACGGGGAATTCACCCCTCCACTTT
TRBV12-2	-	-	TRBJ1-5	CASRCLLDRGGNQPQHF	TGTGCAAGTCGCTGCTTACTGGACAGGGGAGGCAATCAGCCCCAGCATTTT
TRBV7-8	-	-	TRBJ2-7	CASSLAHGGLSYEQYF	TGTGCCAGCAGCTTAGCGCATGGTGGGCTGTCCTACGAGCAGTACTTC
TRBV19	-	-	TRBJ1-2	CASSIAANYGYTF	TGTGCCAGTAGTATAGCCGCTAACTATGGCTACACCTTC
TRBV29-1	TRBD1	-	TRBJ1-1	CSVGAKRTGASTEAFF	TGCAGCGTTGGGGCCAAGAGGACAGGGGCTTCCACTGAAGCTTTCTTT
TRBV24-1	-	-	TRBJ2-3	CATSGRSTDTQYF	TGTGCCACCAGTGGCAGATCCACAGATACGCAGTATTTT
TRBV6-5	-	-	TRBJ1-2	CASSYSRQTYGYTF	TGTGCCAGCAGTTACTCTCGGCAGACATATGGCTACACCTTC
TRBV20-1	-	-	TRBJ1-1	CSSIGAAEAFF	TGCAGCTCGATAGGGGCGGCTGAAGCTTTCTTT
TRBV30	-	-	TRBJ1-1	CAWSNLRGEAFF	TGTGCCTGGAGCAATCTCAGGGGTGAAGCTTTCTTT
TRBV7-9	-	-	TRBJ1-5	CASSRTEDSNQPQHF	TGTGCCAGCAGCCGGACAGAAGATAGCAATCAGCCCCAGCATTTT
TRBV7-9	-	-	TRBJ2-7	CASSTEASYEQYF	TGTGCCAGCAGCACCGAGGCCAGTTACGAGCAGTACTTC
TRBV25-1	-	-	TRBJ2-1	CASSEYRDNEQFF	TGTGCCAGCAGTGAATACAGGGACAATGAGCAGTTCTTC
TRBV5-1	-	-	TRBJ2-7	CASNDNYEQYF	TGCGCCAGCAATGACAACTACGAGCAGTACTTC
TRBV24-1	-	-	TRBJ2-5	CATSEGSSPQQETQYF	TGTGCCACCAGTGAGGGCTCGTCGCCGCAACAAGAGACCCAGTACTTC
TRBV27	TRBD1	-	TRBJ2-7	CASSLSKTGVSYEQYF	TGTGCCAGCAGTTTATCCAAGACAGGGGTCTCCTACGAGCAGTACTTC
TRBV7-9	-	-	TRBJ1-2	CASSLAQGHGYTF	TGTGCCAGCAGCTTAGCCCAGGGACACGGCTACACCTTC
TRBV9	-	-	TRBJ2-2	CASTSTGELFF	TGTGCCAGCACTAGCACCGGGGAGCTGTTTTTT
TRBV5-1	TRBD1	-	TRBJ2-2	CASSLQGTGELFF	TGCGCCAGCAGCTTACAGGGGACCGGGGAGCTGTTTTTT
TRBV6-6	-	-	TRBJ1-5	CASSYSPHNSNQPQHF	TGTGCCAGCAGTTACTCGCCACATAATAGCAATCAGCCCCAGCATTTT
TRBV7-8	TRBD1	-	TRBJ1-1	CASSSDRGPFF	TGTGCCAGCAGCTCCGACAGGGGTCCTTTCTTT
TRBV7-3	TRBD2	-	TRBJ2-7	CASSPEIGLAGVQVYEQYF	TGTGCCAGCAGCCCTGAGATCGGACTAGCGGGGGTACAAGTGTACGAGCAGTACTTC
TRBV7-3	-	-	TRBJ1-1	CASSLTTQGLNTEAFF	TGTGCCAGCAGCTTGACGACACAGGGATTGAACACTGAAGCTTTCTTT
TRBV9	TRBD1	-	TRBJ1-2	CASTPSGTGNYGYTF	TGTGCCAGCACCCCCTCCGGGACAGGGAACTATGGCTACACCTTC
TRBV30	-	-	TRBJ1-1	CAWSVYEPEAFF	TGTGCCTGGAGTGTTTACGAGCCCGAAGCTTTCTTT
TRBV5-1	TRBD2	-	TRBJ2-1	CASSLPRGLVVNEQFF	TGCGCCAGCAGCTTGCCGCGGGGACTAGTAGTGAATGAGCAGTTCTTC
TRBV4-1	TRBD1	-	TRBJ2-7	CASSQGGQETYEQYF	TGCGCCAGCAGCCAAGGGGGACAGGAGACCTACGAGCAGTACTTC
TRBV30	-	-	TRBJ1-2	CAWTYLGLGSGNDGYTF	TGTGCCTGGACATATTTAGGGTTGGGTTCGGGAAATGATGGCTACACCTTC